The T cell receptor (beta chain) described here comes from a study of cytomegalovirus exposure and HLA in healthy donors. The V gene lost 3 bases and the J gene lost 11 bases, with 14 bases spanning the gap. The CDR3 contains 12 residues. Germline lookup yields CDR1 SGDLS and CDR2 YYNGEE. Study-level results: Later analysis reportedly placed an Asian-associated ancestry cluster below the roughly 640-donor mean in N-insertions. Overall, about 160 TCR beta chains were annotated as cytomegalovirus-associated.

Both 60 Vbeta primers and 13 Jbeta primers went into the PCR. Some clones are missing from TCRdb's copy, which holds only in-frame ones; the method was immunoSEQ multiplex PCR. The repertoire has 110,000 or so clones, approximately 8.6% of them found once; the top ten carry about 6%. Only a few counts were recorded for this clone. The antigen is unknown. Specimen: PBMCs. This receptor was taken from a middle-aged woman in good health and CMV-seropositive. This chain uses TRBV9 with TRBJ1-1; D is unclear. The CDR3 DNA is TGTGCCAGCAGCGCCCAAAAGAGCTATGCTTTCTTT. Its translation: CASSAQKSYAFF.